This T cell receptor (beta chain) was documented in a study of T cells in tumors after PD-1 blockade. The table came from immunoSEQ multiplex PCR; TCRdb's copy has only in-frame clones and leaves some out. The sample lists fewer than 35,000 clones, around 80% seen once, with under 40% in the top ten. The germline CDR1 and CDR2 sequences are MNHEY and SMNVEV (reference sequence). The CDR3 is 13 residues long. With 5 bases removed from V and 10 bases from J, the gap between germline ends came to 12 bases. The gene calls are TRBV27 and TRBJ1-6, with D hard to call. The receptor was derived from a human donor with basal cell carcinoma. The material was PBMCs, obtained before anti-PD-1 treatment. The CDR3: CASSLLTQSPLHF. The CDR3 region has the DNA TGTGCCAGCAGTCTTCTGACGCAATCACCCCTCCACTTT.